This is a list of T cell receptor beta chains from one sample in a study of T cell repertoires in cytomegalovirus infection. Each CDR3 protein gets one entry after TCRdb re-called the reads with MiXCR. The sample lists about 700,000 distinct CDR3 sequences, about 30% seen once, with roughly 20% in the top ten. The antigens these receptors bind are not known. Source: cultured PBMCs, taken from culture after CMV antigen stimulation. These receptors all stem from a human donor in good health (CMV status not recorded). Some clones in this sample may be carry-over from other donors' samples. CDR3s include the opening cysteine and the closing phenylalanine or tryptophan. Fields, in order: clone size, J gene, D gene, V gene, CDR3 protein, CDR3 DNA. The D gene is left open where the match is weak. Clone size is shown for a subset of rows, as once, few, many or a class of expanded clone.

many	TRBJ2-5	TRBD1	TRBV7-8	CASSPTPSDRGRETQYF	TGTGCCAGCAGCCCGACGCCGAGCGACAGGGGGCGAGAGACCCAGTACTTC
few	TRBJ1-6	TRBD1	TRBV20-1	CSARGTGGKNSPLHF	TGCAGTGCTAGAGGGACAGGGGGGAAAAATTCACCCCTCCACTTT
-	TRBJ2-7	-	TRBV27	CASVGLHSYEQYF	TGTGCCAGCGTGGGACTCCACTCCTACGAGCAGTACTTC
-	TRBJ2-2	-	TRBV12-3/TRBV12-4	CASITYSGATGELFF	TGTGCCAGCATTACTTATTCTGGGGCGACCGGGGAGCTGTTTTTT
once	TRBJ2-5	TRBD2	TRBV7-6	CASSPLGLGSLMETQYF	TGTGCCAGCAGCCCCCTTGGACTAGGCTCCCTAATGGAGACCCAGTACTTC
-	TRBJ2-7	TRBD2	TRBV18	CASSAGSSGIYEQYF	TGTGCCAGCTCTGCCGGGTCTAGCGGGATCTACGAGCAGTACTTC
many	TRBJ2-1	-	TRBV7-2	CASSTETGPNEQFF	TGTGCCAGCAGCACTGAAACAGGGCCCAATGAGCAGTTCTTC
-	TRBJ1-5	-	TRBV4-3	CASSQVTVTNQPQHF	TGCGCCAGCAGCCAAGTAACAGTCACAAATCAGCCCCAGCATTTT
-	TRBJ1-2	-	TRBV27	CASSLSFGGAWYGYTF	TGTGCCAGCAGTTTATCGTTTGGGGGGGCGTGGTATGGCTACACCTTC
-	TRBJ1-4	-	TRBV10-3	CAISELNIATNEKLFF	TGTGCCATCAGTGAGCTCAACATTGCAACTAATGAAAAACTGTTTTTT
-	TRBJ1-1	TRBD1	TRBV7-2	CASKTRDRLTEAFF	TGTGCCAGCAAGACTCGGGACAGACTCACTGAAGCTTTCTTT
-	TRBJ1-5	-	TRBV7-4	CASSNADVGQPQHF	TGTGCCAGCAGTAACGCCGACGTGGGTCAGCCACAGCATTTT
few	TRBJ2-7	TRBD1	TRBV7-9	CASSTSAGGKYEQYF	TGTGCCAGCAGCACCAGTGCAGGGGGTAAATACGAGCAGTACTTC
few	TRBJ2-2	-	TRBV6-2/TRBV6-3	CASRALARTGELFF	TGTGCCAGCAGGGCGCTAGCGCGCACCGGGGAGCTGTTTTTT
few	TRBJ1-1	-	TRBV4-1	CASSQEENTEAFF	TGCGCCAGCAGCCAAGAGGAGAACACTGAAGCTTTCTTT
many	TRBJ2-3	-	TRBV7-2	CASSLSGTSTDTQYF	TGTGCCAGCAGCTTATCCGGGACTAGCACAGATACGCAGTATTTT
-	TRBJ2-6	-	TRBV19	CASRVGFKRSGANVLTF	TGTGCCAGTAGGGTAGGGTTTAAGAGGTCTGGGGCCAACGTCCTGACTTTC
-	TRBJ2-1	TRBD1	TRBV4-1	CASSHRQGVWDEQFF	TGCGCCAGCAGCCATAGACAGGGGGTTTGGGATGAGCAGTTCTTC
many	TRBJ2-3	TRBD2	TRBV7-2	CASSLLTSGGARQYF	TGTGCCAGCAGCTTATTGACTAGCGGGGGGGCGAGGCAGTATTTT
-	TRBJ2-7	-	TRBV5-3	CASSLAAGQSYEQYF	TGTGCCAGCAGCTTGGCCGCGGGACAGTCCTACGAGCAGTACTTC
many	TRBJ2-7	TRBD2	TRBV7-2	CASSLAGTSGSYEQYF	TGTGCCAGCAGCTTAGCCGGGACTAGCGGGTCCTACGAGCAGTACTTC
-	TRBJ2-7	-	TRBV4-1	CASSQGGPSAYEQYF	TGCGCCAGCAGCCAAGGGGGGCCTAGCGCCTACGAGCAGTACTTC
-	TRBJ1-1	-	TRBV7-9	CASSPRLGEAFF	TGTGCCAGCAGCCCCCGTCTCGGGGAAGCTTTCTTT
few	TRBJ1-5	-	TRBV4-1	CASSRTYNQPQHF	TGCGCCAGCAGCCGGACCTACAATCAGCCCCAGCATTTT
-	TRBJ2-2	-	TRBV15	CATSRAPQGGVGELFF	TGTGCCACCAGCAGGGCCCCCCAGGGGGGGGTCGGGGAGCTGTTTTTT
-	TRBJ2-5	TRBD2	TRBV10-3	CAISPGGIRETQYF	TGTGCCATCAGCCCCGGGGGGATCCGGGAGACCCAGTACTTC
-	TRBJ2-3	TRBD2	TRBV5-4	CASSLWGLSDTQYF	TGTGCCAGCAGCTTATGGGGACTATCGGATACGCAGTATTTT
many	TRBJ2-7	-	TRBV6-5	CASSLGQPYEQYF	TGTGCCAGCAGTCTCGGACAGCCTTACGAGCAGTACTTC
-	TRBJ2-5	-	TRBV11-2	CASSLEPAGTQYF	TGTGCCAGCAGCTTAGAACCCGCAGGGACCCAGTACTTC
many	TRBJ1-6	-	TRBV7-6	CASSLGVPGQNSPLHF	TGTGCCAGCAGCTTAGGTGTGCCGGGACAAAATTCACCCCTCCACTTT